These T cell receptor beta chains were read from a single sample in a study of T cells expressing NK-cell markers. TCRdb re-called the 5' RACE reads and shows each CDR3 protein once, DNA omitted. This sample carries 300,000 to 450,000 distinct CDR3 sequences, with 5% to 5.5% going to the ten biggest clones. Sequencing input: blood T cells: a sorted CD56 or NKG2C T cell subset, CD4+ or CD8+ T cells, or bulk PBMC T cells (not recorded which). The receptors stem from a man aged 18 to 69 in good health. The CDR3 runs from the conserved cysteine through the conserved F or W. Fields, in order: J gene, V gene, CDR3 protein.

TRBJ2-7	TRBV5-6	CASSLRQFPNYEQYF
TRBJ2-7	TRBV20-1	CSAPGGLGEQYF
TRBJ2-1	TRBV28	CASRPLAGPNIRNEQFF
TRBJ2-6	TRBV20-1	CSARRQSGANVLTF
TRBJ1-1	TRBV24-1	CAPSRQTGITEAFF
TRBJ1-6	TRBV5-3	CARSFRHREYSPLHF
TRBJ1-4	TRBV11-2	CASSLGPGRQEKLFF
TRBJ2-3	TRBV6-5	CASRRDQSMGTDTQYF
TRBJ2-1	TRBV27	CASRSDAGSYNEQFF
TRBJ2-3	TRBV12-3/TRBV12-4	CASSPGLAPTQYF
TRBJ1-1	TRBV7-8	CASSFGVFGTEAFF
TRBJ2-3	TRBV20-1	CSARDSFQGGTDTQYF
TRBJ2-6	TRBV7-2	CASSFGSGANVLTF
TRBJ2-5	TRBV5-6	CASSRGTSGAPIKTQYF
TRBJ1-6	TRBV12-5	CASGQQGGSPLHF
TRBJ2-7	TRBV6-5	CASILQGGQPTYEQYF
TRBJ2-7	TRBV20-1	CSAHRYSQYEQYF
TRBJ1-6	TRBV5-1	CASSSGYVYNSPLHF